This T cell receptor beta chain is drawn from a study of T cells in Graves' hyperthyroidism and ophthalmopathy. On this clonotype: Its cognate antigen is unknown.

Stability of Graves' hyperthyroidism was defined as absent ophthalmopathy progression within 18 months. Amplification targeted TCR beta CDR3 regions from RNA transcripts. The TCR CDR3 was amplified in a first-round RT-PCR using the HTBI primer set. TCRdb reanalysed the multiplex PCR reads using MiXCR and keeps one entry per CDR3 protein. Among about 520,000 distinct CDR3 sequences listed, about 20% were seen once. Overall study findings and caveats: Most thyroid clonotypes expanded above 0.001 were also detected in blood.

V lost 2 bases, J lost 0 bases, and 5 bases lay in between. Germline V gene sequence: CDR1 GTSNPN, CDR2 SVGIG (reference sequence). The CDR3 totals 12 residues. The receptor was derived from a young man with Graves' hyperthyroidism. V gene TRBV30 combines with J gene TRBJ2-7, with D possibly being TRBD2 (5 bases). The source material was blood. CDR3 bases: TGTGCCTGGAGTCGGGGCTCCTACGAGCAGTACTTC. It is translated as CAWSRGSYEQYF.